This is a list of T cell receptor beta chains from one sample in a study of Ad26.COV2.S vaccination and SARS-CoV-2 variants. Clones were read by immunoSEQ multiplex PCR, and TCRdb kept only the in-frame ones, dropping some. Of hundreds of thousands of clones listed, 75% to 95% were seen once; the top ten hold more than 10%. The sample here was peripheral blood, taken in a trial of Ad26.COV2.S vaccine versus placebo. These receptors originate from a person aged 18-60 years who received the Ad26.COV2.S COVID-19 vaccine or a placebo. CDR3s leave out the opening cysteine and the closing phenylalanine or tryptophan.

v_call: TRBV9
j_call: TRBJ2-1
cdr3_aa: ASSLLERNEQF

v_call: TRBV5-1
j_call: TRBJ1-4
cdr3_aa: ASSFVGQDGEKLF

v_call: TRBV4-1
j_call: TRBJ2-7
cdr3_aa: ASSQMVAYEQY

v_call: TRBV4-3
j_call: TRBJ1-2
cdr3_aa: ASSQVGFASVDGYT

v_call: TRBV12-3/TRBV12-4
j_call: TRBJ2-3
cdr3_aa: ASSLATPDTQY

v_call: TRBV9
j_call: TRBJ2-2
cdr3_aa: ASSVVSGTGELF

v_call: TRBV25-1
j_call: TRBJ2-3
cdr3_aa: ASSEPQGTDTQY

v_call: TRBV7-9
j_call: TRBJ2-1
cdr3_aa: ASSPRLAGGTSYNEQF

v_call: TRBV6-2/TRBV6-3
j_call: TRBJ2-7
cdr3_aa: ASSSGLAGFYEQY

v_call: TRBV5-6
j_call: TRBJ1-4
cdr3_aa: ASSSGDGKKLF

v_call: TRBV12-5
j_call: TRBJ2-1
cdr3_aa: ASGLSTGIYNEQF

v_call: TRBV13
j_call: TRBJ2-1
cdr3_aa: ASSSRTSGSGVYNEQF

v_call: TRBV5-8
j_call: TRBJ1-1
cdr3_aa: ASTLGGGEGVLFTEAF

v_call: TRBV19
j_call: TRBJ2-1
cdr3_aa: ASSSLRDSGNEQF

v_call: TRBV30
j_call: TRBJ1-6
cdr3_aa: AWSNSQSSSPLH

v_call: TRBV11-2
j_call: TRBJ1-1
cdr3_aa: ASSYEGSHTEAF

v_call: TRBV11-3
j_call: TRBJ2-2
cdr3_aa: ASSLWASGSSGELF

v_call: TRBV11-2
j_call: TRBJ1-6
cdr3_aa: ASRRGGGSGNSPLH

v_call: TRBV7-2
j_call: TRBJ2-7
cdr3_aa: ASSLAGQSYEQY

v_call: TRBV7-2
j_call: TRBJ2-5
cdr3_aa: ASSTRTGWQETQY

v_call: TRBV9
j_call: TRBJ2-7
cdr3_aa: ASSHGGTAYEQY

v_call: TRBV5-4
j_call: TRBJ2-5
cdr3_aa: ASSLSRRGEETQY

v_call: TRBV4-3
j_call: TRBJ2-3
cdr3_aa: ASSQNLAGTDTQY

v_call: TRBV5-6
j_call: TRBJ1-1
cdr3_aa: ASSLNRRTEAF

v_call: TRBV27
j_call: TRBJ1-6
cdr3_aa: ASSPRLQVSLH

v_call: TRBV7-2
j_call: TRBJ2-5
cdr3_aa: ASSPGRSVTQY

v_call: TRBV4-1
j_call: TRBJ2-7
cdr3_aa: ASSQDPQRIAHEQY

v_call: TRBV5-1
j_call: TRBJ2-5
cdr3_aa: ASTLTGALQETQY

v_call: TRBV18
j_call: TRBJ2-3
cdr3_aa: ASSQLAGEGRTDTQY

v_call: TRBV29-1
j_call: TRBJ2-3
cdr3_aa: SVEADYSGLRGVAWTDTQY

v_call: TRBV24-1
j_call: TRBJ1-1
cdr3_aa: ATRSKAF

v_call: TRBV19
j_call: TRBJ2-1
cdr3_aa: ASRDGTPTYNEQF

v_call: TRBV3-1/TRBV3-2
j_call: TRBJ2-1
cdr3_aa: ASSQSPGAWQSYNEQF

v_call: TRBV7-2
j_call: TRBJ1-5
cdr3_aa: ASSATESNQPQH

v_call: TRBV28
j_call: TRBJ1-4
cdr3_aa: ASSSPTTNEKLF

v_call: TRBV28
j_call: TRBJ2-1
cdr3_aa: ASSSPTSGSIYNEQF

v_call: TRBV30
j_call: TRBJ2-1
cdr3_aa: AWSRGLAGYNEQF

v_call: TRBV7-8
j_call: TRBJ1-2
cdr3_aa: ASSLGTGGPLDGYT

v_call: TRBV7-8
j_call: TRBJ2-1
cdr3_aa: ASSQRGGSYNEQF

v_call: TRBV30
j_call: TRBJ1-1
cdr3_aa: AWRDFMNTEAF

v_call: TRBV7-9
j_call: TRBJ2-1
cdr3_aa: ASSLLGLAGATYNEQF

v_call: TRBV19
j_call: TRBJ1-2
cdr3_aa: ASREVTGARNYYGYT

v_call: TRBV9
j_call: TRBJ1-1
cdr3_aa: ASSVEGLDTEAF